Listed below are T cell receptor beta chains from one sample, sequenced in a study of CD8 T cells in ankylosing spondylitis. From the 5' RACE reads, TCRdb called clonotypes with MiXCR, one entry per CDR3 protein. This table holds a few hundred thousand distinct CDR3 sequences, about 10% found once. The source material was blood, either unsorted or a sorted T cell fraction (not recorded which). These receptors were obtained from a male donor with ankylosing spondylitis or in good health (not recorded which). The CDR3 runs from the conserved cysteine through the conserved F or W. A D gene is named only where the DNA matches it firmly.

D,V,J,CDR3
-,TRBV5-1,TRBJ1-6,CASSLGGSTFNSPLHF
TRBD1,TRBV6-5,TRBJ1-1,CASSYSTGKGPEAFF
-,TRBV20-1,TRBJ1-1,CSARYTEAFF
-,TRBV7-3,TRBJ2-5,CASSLRSGGETQYF
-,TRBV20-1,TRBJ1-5,CSATDTPGQIKPNQPQHF
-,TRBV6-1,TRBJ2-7,CASGPLWGTAYEQYF
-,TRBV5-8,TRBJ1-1,CASSLVVSMNTEAFF
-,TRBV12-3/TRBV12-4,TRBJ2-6,CASSLGGAGANVLTF
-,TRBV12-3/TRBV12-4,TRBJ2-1,CASSSLDEQFF
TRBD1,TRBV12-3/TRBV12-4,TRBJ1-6,CASRDRGKSNSPLHF
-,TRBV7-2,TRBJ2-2,CASSPAPGFGELFF
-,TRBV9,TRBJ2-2,CASSASGVSTGELFF
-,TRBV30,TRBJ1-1,CACFGHTNTEAFF
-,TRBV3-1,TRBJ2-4,CASSQDRATDIQYF
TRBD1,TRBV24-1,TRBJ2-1,CATSDTTGRYNEQFF
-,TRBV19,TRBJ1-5,CASSTLRGGRQNQPQHF
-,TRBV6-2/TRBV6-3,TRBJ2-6,CASSTRRSTGSGANVLTF
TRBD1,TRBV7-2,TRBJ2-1,CASSRDRDNEQFF
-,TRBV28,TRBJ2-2,CASSLTGHLPGELFF
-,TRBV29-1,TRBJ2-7,CSASEGTEPYEQYF
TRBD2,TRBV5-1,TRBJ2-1,CASSPGGFTGGLNEQFF
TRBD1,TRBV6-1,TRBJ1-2,CASSEASGGGYGYTF
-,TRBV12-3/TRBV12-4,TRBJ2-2,CAMNRGGSTGELFF
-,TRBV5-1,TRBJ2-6,CASSSLVLLGPGSGANVLTF
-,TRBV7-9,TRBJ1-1,CASSSGVVGTEAFF
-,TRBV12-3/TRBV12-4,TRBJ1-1,CASSSIGAILEAFF
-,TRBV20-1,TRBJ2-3,CSAPGLWDSQYF
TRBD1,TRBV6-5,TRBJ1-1,CASSYEAGGTEAFF
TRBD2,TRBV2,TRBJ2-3,CASSERTSGETQYF
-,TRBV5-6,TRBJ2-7,CASSLGIRVEQYF
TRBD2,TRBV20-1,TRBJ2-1,CSAKGLAGAGEQFF
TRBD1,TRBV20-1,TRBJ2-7,CSASRQGGYEQYF
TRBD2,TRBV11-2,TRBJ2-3,CASSPRTSGTGGTDTQYF
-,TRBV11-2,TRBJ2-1,CASSSYRPRGNEQFF
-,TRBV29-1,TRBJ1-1,CSVVRAADTEAFF
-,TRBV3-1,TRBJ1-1,CASSQGSKISAFF
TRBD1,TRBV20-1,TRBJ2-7,CSANRAGTGSYEQYF
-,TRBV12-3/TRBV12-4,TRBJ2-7,CASSNLYEQYF
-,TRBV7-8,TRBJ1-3,CASSLRNSGNTIYF
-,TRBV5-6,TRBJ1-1,CASSLGGKDTEAFF
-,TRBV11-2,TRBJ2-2,CASSLSGSANTGELFF